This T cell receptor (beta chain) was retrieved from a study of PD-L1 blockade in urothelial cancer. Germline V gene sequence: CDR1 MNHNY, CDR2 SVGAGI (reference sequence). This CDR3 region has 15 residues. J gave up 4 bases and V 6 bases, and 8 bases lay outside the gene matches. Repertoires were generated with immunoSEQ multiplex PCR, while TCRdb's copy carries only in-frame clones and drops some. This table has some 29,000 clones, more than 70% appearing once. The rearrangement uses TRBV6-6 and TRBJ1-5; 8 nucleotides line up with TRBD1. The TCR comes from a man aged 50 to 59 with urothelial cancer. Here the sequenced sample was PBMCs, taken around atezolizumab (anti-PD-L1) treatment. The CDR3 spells CASRTDRGMNQPQHF. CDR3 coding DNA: TGTGCCAGCAGAACCGACAGGGGCATGAATCAGCCCCAGCATTTT.